The 30 T cell receptor beta chains presented below share a single source sample, sequenced in a study of T-cell memory formation after mild COVID-19 (dated by TCRdb to 2020 to 2023). Library prep was done by 5' RACE. The reads were generated on an Illumina NovaSeq 6000. Using fastp at Q25 and MiXCR, TCRdb reprocessed the public reads and kept productive beta chains. Duplicate CDR3 protein sequences are folded into a single record with the most common DNA and genes. Within this sample are about 400,000 distinct CDR3 sequences, with 16% of them counted one time only. Roughly a fifth of the sample is in the top ten clones. Sequencing was done on a sample of PBMCs or a T cell subset sorted from them (not recorded which). The receptor set was obtained from a young man who had mild COVID-19 (a few samples of this study predate the infection). The sample titles of this study are shuffled in the database, so cell type and time point are left out; the donor was told from shared clones.

The chain uses TRBV4-1 and TRBJ2-1; 10 bases align to TRBD2. V shed 3 bases, J shed 7 bases, and the junction held 6 bases outside the gene matches. The CDR3 extends over 15 amino acids. Per the germline V gene, CDR1 is MGHRA and CDR2 is YSYEKL. For the CDR3, the DNA is TGCGCCAGCAGCCAGTTAGCGGGGGGTATAAATGAGCAGTTCTTC. This codes for CASSQLAGGINEQFF.

The chain has TRBV12-3 or TRBV12-4 and TRBJ2-1; D unresolved. The CDR3 extends over 13 amino acids. Between the trimmed V and J ends, which lost 7 bases and 0 bases, there was a span of 7 bases. CDR3 amino acids: CASIFGSYNEQFF. CDR3 in DNA: TGTGCCAGCATTTTCGGCTCCTACAATGAGCAGTTCTTC.

This clonotype has a count of ten or more. The chain couples TRBV5-1 to TRBJ2-6; D is unresolved. The V end lost 3 bases, the J end lost 2 bases, and 18 bases lay between the germline ends. CDR3 size: 18 residues. The germline gives CDR1 SGHRS, CDR2 YFSETQ. The CDR3 bases are TGCGCCAGCAGCTGGATGAATAGTATGGGCCCTGGGGCCAACGTCCTGACTTTC. It codes for CASSWMNSMGPGANVLTF.

The rearrangement links TRBV7-2 to TRBJ2-3; the match to TRBD1 covers 8 bases. The CDR3 length is 12 residues. The germline V gene encodes CDR1 SGHTA and CDR2 FQGNSA. With 4 bases clipped from V and 14 bases from J, the junction kept 8 bases outside the gene matches. CDR3 sequence reads: CASSSGQAMWYF. For the CDR3, the DNA is TGTGCCAGCAGCTCGGGACAGGCGATGTGGTATTTT.

The table lists this clonotype with a few counts. The gene calls are TRBV5-1 and TRBJ2-3; 7 bases are shared with TRBD1. The germline CDR1 and CDR2 sequences are SGHRS and YFSETQ. V shed 4 bases, J shed 1 base, and the junction held 9 bases outside the gene matches. This CDR3 spans 16 amino acids. CDR3 bases: TGCGCCAGCAGCCTGCGACAGGGAAGGGGCACAGATACGCAGTATTTT. As protein: CASSLRQGRGTDTQYF.

This clonotype was seen more than once but under ten times. This rearrangement joins TRBV5-1 to TRBJ1-6; 7 bases agree with TRBD1. Losses at the gene ends were 0 bases for V and 8 bases for J; bases not matched to a gene: 5. From germline, CDR1 is SGHRS and CDR2 YFSETQ. The CDR3 is 15 amino acids. CDR3 sequence reads: CASSLAGTAYSPLHF. CDR3 in DNA: TGCGCCAGCAGCTTGGCCGGGACAGCGTATTCACCCCTCCACTTT.

This chain links TRBV15 with TRBJ2-5; D is unclear. V was trimmed by 0 bases and J by 4 bases, leaving 9 bases between them. Germline CDR1 reads LNHNV; CDR2 reads YYDKDF (reference sequence). The CDR3 is 14 residues long. This CDR3 is CATSRDRAIETQYF. The CDR3 region has the DNA TGTGCCACCAGCAGAGATCGGGCGATAGAGACCCAGTACTTC.

The chain uses TRBV7-2 and TRBJ2-2, with 10 bases aligning to TRBD2. This CDR3 spans 16 amino acids. V lost 4 bases to trimming and J lost 0 bases; unmatched junction nucleotides: 2. Germline CDR1 and CDR2: SGHTA and FQGNSA. The CDR3 is CASSYSGGPNTGELFF. The CDR3 DNA is TGTGCCAGCAGCTATAGCGGGGGGCCGAACACCGGGGAGCTGTTTTTT.

This clonotype was detected many times. The rearrangement uses TRBV6-2 or TRBV6-3 and TRBJ1-1; the D is unclear. The CDR3 has 15 residues. V was clipped by 0 bases and J by 3 bases, with 11 bases between them. CDR1 and CDR2 (germline): MNHEY, SVGEGT. CDR3 sequence (DNA): TGTGCCAGCAGTTACTCCTGGGGTAGAGACACTGAAGCTTTCTTT. Amino acid sequence: CASSYSWGRDTEAFF.

There are a few counts of this clonotype. The chain carries TRBV29-1 and TRBJ1-2, with 8 positions matching TRBD1. J lost 7 bases, V lost 2 bases, and 3 bases had no gene match. Germline lookup yields CDR1 SQVTM and CDR2 ANQGSEA. This CDR3 comprises 12 residues. The CDR3 protein is CSVEQGAVGYTF. DNA for the CDR3: TGCAGCGTTGAACAGGGGGCGGTTGGCTACACCTTC.

This clonotype was recorded many times. The chain joins TRBV2 to TRBJ2-5; no firm D call. Germline CDR1 and CDR2: SNHLY and FYNNEI. The CDR3 runs to 10 residues. Trimming took off 6 bases at V and 5 bases at J, with 4 bases between the two ends. The CDR3, as DNA: TGTGCCAGCAGCCGGGAGACCCAGTACTTC. The encoded protein is CASSRETQYF.

This chain uses TRBV15 with TRBJ2-3; 8 bases are shared with TRBD1. After removal of 5 bases from V and 1 base from J, the junction contained 8 bases not matched to a gene. Germline values: CDR1 LNHNV, CDR2 YYDKDF (reference sequence). There are 16 residues in the CDR3. The CDR3 region is CATSPRPGQGTDTQYF. CDR3 DNA: TGTGCCACCAGCCCGCGACCGGGACAGGGCACAGATACGCAGTATTTT.

This clonotype came up a few times. The chain uses TRBV12-3 or TRBV12-4 and TRBJ2-7; either TRBD1 or TRBD2 may fit D (7 bases each). This CDR3 has 13 amino acids. V was shortened by 6 bases and J by 5 bases, with 14 bases between the two germline ends. The CDR3, as DNA: TGTGCCAGCAGATCGACAGGGAGGGACGAGCAGTACTTC. It encodes CASRSTGRDEQYF.

V is TRBV6-5 and J is TRBJ2-5; D may match TRBD1 or TRBD2 (5 bases each). V lost 5 bases and J lost 5, with 18 bases in between. Germline lookup yields CDR1 MNHEY and CDR2 SVGAGI. The CDR3 has 15 amino acids. This CDR3 reads CASSRDLGKAETQYF. CDR3 coding DNA: TGTGCCAGCAGTAGGGACCTAGGAAAGGCGGAGACCCAGTACTTC.

The chain has TRBV4-1 and TRBJ2-1; D is perhaps TRBD1 or TRBD2 (6 bases each). Deletions cut 2 bases from V and 4 bases from J, with 12 bases between. Germline CDR1 and CDR2: MGHRA and YSYEKL. The CDR3 covers 15 residues. Here the CDR3 reads CASSQRGEVYNEQFF. The DNA of the CDR3 is TGCGCCAGCAGCCAAAGGGGGGAAGTATACAATGAGCAGTTCTTC.

The chain links TRBV12-3 or TRBV12-4 to TRBJ1-2; 8 bases are shared with TRBD1. This CDR3 comprises 12 residues. V was pared by 6 bases and J by 6 bases, with 3 bases of the junction left unmatched. CDR3 DNA: TGTGCCAGCAGGTCAGGGGGCGATGGCTACACCTTC. This gives the protein CASRSGGDGYTF.

This clonotype was seen more than once but under ten times. This chain links TRBV6-5 with TRBJ1-1; D perhaps matches TRBD1 (6 bases). CDR1 and CDR2 (germline): MNHEY, SVGAGI. Trimming removed 6 bases from V and 3 bases from J, with 11 bases in between. The CDR3 has 13 amino acids. The CDR3 sequence: CASRGHLDTEAFF. CDR3 DNA: TGTGCCAGCAGGGGACACCTAGACACTGAAGCTTTCTTT.

This clonotype has more than one count but fewer than ten. The chain is built from TRBV4-3 and TRBJ2-5, with a tentative D call TRBD1 (6 bases). CDR1 and CDR2 (germline): LGHNA, YSLEER. This CDR3 spans 14 amino acids. Trimming took 0 bases from V and 7 from J, leaving 12 bases between them. The DNA of the CDR3 is TGCGCCAGCAGCCAAGAGCCTACAGGGTGGACCCAGTACTTC. Encoded protein: CASSQEPTGWTQYF.

This clonotype was observed a few times. The chain is built from TRBV6-2 or TRBV6-3 and TRBJ2-7; 10 positions match TRBD2. This CDR3 contains 14 residues. Germline V lookup: CDR1 MNHEY, CDR2 SVGEGT. Germline trimming cut 6 bases from V and 4 bases from J; bases unmatched to any gene: 6. The CDR3 nucleotides are TGTGCCAGCAGGCCTGGGACTAGCGATTACGAGCAGTACGTC. It codes for CASRPGTSDYEQYV.

Only a few counts were recorded for this clonotype. The chain employs TRBV9 and TRBJ2-2; D is perhaps TRBD1 (6 bases). Per germline, CDR1 SGDLS and CDR2 YYNGEE. V was pared by 1 base and J by 6 bases, with 10 bases between. The CDR3 contains 14 residues. CDR3 nucleotides: TGTGCCAGCAGCGTAAGGCAGGGGCCCGGGGAGCTGTTTTTT. It yields the protein CASSVRQGPGELFF.

Many counts were recorded for this clonotype. The rearrangement joins TRBV4-2 to TRBJ1-5; possibly TRBD1 for D (5 bases). The germline V gene has CDR1 LGHNA and CDR2 YNFKEQ. The CDR3 runs 14 residues. Trimming took off 0 bases at V and 7 bases at J, with 10 bases between the two ends. The DNA of the CDR3 is TGTGCCAGCAGCCAAGAGCAGGGAGACCAGCCCCAGCATTTT. Its protein product is CASSQEQGDQPQHF.

This clonotype was observed a handful of times. V is TRBV7-9 and J is TRBJ2-6, with no clear D. Between the trimmed V and J ends, which lost 3 bases and 2 bases, there was a span of 14 bases. The CDR3 covers 17 residues. In germline, CDR1 is SEHNR, CDR2 FQNEAQ (reference sequence). DNA for the CDR3: TGTGCCAGCAGCTTCCTCCGACTGAAGACTGGGGCCAACGTCCTGACTTTC. Translated, it gives CASSFLRLKTGANVLTF. Based on the CDR3 plus reference TRBV7-9 and TRBJ2-6, the full variable domain is DTGVSQNPRHKITKRGQNVTFRCDPISEHNRLYWYRQTLGQGPEFLTYFQNEAQLEKSRLLSDRFSAERPKGSFSTLEIQRTEQGDSAMYLCASSFLRLKTGANVLTFGAGSRLTVL.

This clonotype was observed a few times. The chain is built from TRBV27 and TRBJ2-2; a possible D gene is TRBD2 (6 bases). The ends were cut back, 6 bases at V and 5 bases at J, with 13 bases in the middle. This CDR3 is built from 14 residues. The germline CDR1 and CDR2 sequences are MNHEY and SMNVEV (reference sequence). CDR3 bases: TGTGCCAGCAGCGCCGGGACTCAGACCGGGGAGCTGTTTTTT. Protein product: CASSAGTQTGELFF.

A few counts support this clonotype. V is TRBV2 and J is TRBJ2-5; TRBD2 matches 12 bases. The CDR3 is made up of 15 amino acids. Germline assignment: CDR1 SNHLY and CDR2 FYNNEI. The V gene end was trimmed by 11 bases and the J gene end by 2 bases; junction bases not matched to a gene: 9. CDR3 coding DNA: TGTGCCCCCAGGCGGACTAGCGGGGCGCAAGAGACCCAGTACTTC. This codes for CAPRRTSGAQETQYF.

This rearrangement joins TRBV7-9 to TRBJ2-1; D could derive from TRBD1 or TRBD2 (5 bases each). Germline-derived CDR1 and CDR2 are SEHNR and FQNEAQ (reference sequence). V lost 2 bases to trimming and J lost 5 bases, with 13 bases between them. There are 15 residues in the CDR3. For the CDR3, the DNA is TGTGCCAGCAGCTTATTGAGTGGGGGAAACAATGAGCAGTTCTTC. It encodes CASSLLSGGNNEQFF.

The chain is built from TRBV24-1 and TRBJ2-3; 7 bases are a match to TRBD1. The J segment lost 1 base and the V segment lost 7 bases, leaving 7 bases of the junction unmatched. The germline V gene encodes CDR1 KGHDR and CDR2 SFDVKD. The CDR3 has 15 residues. The CDR3 nucleotides are TGTGCCACCAGCCCGGGACAGCCTCGCACAGATACGCAGTATTTT. This gives the protein CATSPGQPRTDTQYF.

V usage is TRBV12-3 or TRBV12-4 and J usage is TRBJ2-2, with 13 bases identical to TRBD2. The CDR3 has 17 amino acids. The V gene end was trimmed by 6 bases and the J gene end by 6 bases; junction bases not matched to a gene: 10. CDR3 in DNA: TGTGCCAGCAGACCCAATACTAGCGGGGGGGCCTCCGGGGAGCTGTTTTTT. Translation gives CASRPNTSGGASGELFF.

The chain joins TRBV5-1 to TRBJ2-3; D not certain. Germline CDR1 is SGHRS and CDR2 is YFSETQ. The V end was cut by 3 bases, the J end by 3 bases, with 11 bases between. The CDR3 is made up of 14 amino acids. As DNA, the CDR3 is TGCGCCAGCAGCTCAGGATTTGGGACAGATACGCAGTATTTT. Translated, it gives CASSSGFGTDTQYF.

This chain links TRBV5-1 with TRBJ2-3; the D is unclear. The germline V and J ends were trimmed by 1 base and 2 bases, with 20 bases remaining between them. The CDR3 sequence is 18 residues long. In germline, CDR1 is SGHRS, CDR2 YFSETQ. DNA of the CDR3: TGCGCCAGCAGCTTGCCCGGTCCAGCCCGCAGATCCACAGATACGCAGTATTTT. This codes for CASSLPGPARRSTDTQYF.

The V gene is TRBV6-6, the J gene TRBJ1-6; D might be TRBD1 (6 bases). CDR1 and CDR2 (germline): MNHNY, SVGAGI (reference sequence). The CDR3 loop spans 16 amino acids. V lost 5 bases to trimming and J lost 8 bases, with 19 bases between them. The CDR3, as DNA: TGTGCCAGCAGTCCGGGTGGGGGGCGAAAGGATTCACCCCTCCACTTT. It codes for CASSPGGGRKDSPLHF.